The clone carrying this T cell receptor beta chain was detected many times. The source of the sample is a study of tumor and adjacent non-tumor tissue in lung cancer. The CDR3 sequence is 15 residues long. Per germline, CDR1 LGHNA and CDR2 YSLEER. Trimming took 3 bases from V and 6 from J, leaving 15 bases between them. Three rounds of nested PCR, following a modified ARM-PCR protocol, produced the TCRbeta library. TCRdb used MiXCR to reprocess the multiplex PCR reads, holding one entry per CDR3 protein. The sample has around 210,000 distinct CDR3 sequences; approximately 74% are singletons. RNA was extracted from bulk tissue without any cell sorting.

This receptor was taken from a man in his 60s with non-small cell lung cancer. The chain has TRBV4-3 and TRBJ2-1; D is perhaps TRBD2 (5 bases). The material sequenced was lung tumor tissue. CDR3 region: CASSQVGRLANEQFF. The CDR3 coding sequence is TGCGCCAGCAGCCAGGTGGGAAGGCTAGCCAATGAGCAGTTCTTC.